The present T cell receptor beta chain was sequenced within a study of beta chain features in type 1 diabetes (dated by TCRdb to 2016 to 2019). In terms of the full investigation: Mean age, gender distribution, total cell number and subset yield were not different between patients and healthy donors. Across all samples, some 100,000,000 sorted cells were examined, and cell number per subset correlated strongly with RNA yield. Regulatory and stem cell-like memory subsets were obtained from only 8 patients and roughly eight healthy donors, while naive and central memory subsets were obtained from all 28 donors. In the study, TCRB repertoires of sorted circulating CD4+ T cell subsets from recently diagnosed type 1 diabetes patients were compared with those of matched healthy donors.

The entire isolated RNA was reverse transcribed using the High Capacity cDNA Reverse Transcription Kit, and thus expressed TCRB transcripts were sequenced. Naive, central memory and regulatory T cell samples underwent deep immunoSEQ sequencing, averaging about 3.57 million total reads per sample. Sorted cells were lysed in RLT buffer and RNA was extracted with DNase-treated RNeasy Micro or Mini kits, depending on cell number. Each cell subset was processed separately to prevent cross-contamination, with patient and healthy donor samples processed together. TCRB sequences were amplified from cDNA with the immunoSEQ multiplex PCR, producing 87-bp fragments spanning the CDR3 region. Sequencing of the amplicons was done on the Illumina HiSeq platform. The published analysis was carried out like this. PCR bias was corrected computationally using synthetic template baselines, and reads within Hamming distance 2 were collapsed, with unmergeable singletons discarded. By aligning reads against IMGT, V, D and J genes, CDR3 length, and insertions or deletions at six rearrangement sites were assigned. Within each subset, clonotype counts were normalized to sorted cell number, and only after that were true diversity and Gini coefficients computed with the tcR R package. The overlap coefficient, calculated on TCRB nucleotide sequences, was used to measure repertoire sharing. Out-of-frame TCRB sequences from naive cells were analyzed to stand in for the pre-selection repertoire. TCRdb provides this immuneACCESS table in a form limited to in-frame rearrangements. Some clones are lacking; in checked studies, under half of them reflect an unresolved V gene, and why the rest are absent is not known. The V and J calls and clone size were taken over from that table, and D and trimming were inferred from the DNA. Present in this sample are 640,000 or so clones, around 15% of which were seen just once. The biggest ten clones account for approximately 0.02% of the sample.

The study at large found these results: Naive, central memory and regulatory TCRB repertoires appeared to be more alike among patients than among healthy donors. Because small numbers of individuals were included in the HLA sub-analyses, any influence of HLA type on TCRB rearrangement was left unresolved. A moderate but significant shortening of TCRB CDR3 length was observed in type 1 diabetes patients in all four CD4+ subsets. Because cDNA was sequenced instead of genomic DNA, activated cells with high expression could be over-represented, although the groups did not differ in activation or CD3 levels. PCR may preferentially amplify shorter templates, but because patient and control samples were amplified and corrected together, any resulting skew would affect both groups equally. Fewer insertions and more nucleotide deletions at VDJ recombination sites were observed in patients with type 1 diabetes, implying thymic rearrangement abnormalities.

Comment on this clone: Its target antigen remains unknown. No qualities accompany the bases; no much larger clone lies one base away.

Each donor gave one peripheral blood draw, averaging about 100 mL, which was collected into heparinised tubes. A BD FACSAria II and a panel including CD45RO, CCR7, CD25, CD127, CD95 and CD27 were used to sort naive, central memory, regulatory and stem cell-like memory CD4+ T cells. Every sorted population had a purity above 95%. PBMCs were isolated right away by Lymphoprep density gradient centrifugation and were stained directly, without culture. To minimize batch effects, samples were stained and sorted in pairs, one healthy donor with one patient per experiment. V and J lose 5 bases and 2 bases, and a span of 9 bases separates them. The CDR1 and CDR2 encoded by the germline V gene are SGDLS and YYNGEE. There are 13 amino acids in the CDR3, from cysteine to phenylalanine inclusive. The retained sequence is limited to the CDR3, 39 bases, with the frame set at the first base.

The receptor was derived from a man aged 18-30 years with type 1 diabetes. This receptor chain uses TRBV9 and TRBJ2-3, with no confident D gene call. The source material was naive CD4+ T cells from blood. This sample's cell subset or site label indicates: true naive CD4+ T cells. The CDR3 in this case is CASRVVPTDTQYF. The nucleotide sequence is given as TGTGCCAGCAGAGTGGTCCCCACAGATACGCAGTATTTT.